The rows below give T cell receptor beta chains drawn from one sample of a study of OX40 agonist ivuxolimab in advanced cancers. Measured with immunoSEQ multiplex PCR; TCRdb has only the in-frame clones, and not every one. The data hold fewer than 70,000 clones, with about 84% observed a single time. The sample in question was CD4+ or CD8+ T cells sorted from blood, obtained in a trial of the OX40 agonist ivuxolimab. The receptors here all came from an adult with an advanced solid tumor such as melanoma, head and neck, liver or kidney cancer. Each CDR3 is given with its conserved first and last residue. A D gene is named only where the DNA matches it firmly. Rows may omit the clone size; those that give it use once, few, many or a size class.

>-|TRBV18|-|TRBJ2-7
CASSPSSYEQYF
TGTGCCAGCTCACCTTCCAGCTACGAGCAGTACTTC
>-|TRBV7-8|-|TRBJ2-1
CASSFTGGPDNEQFF
TGTGCCAGCAGCTTCACTGGGGGTCCCGACAATGAGCAGTTCTTC
>-|TRBV4-2|-|TRBJ1-1
CASSQDRVGVNTEAFF
TGTGCCAGCAGCCAAGATCGTGTGGGGGTGAACACTGAAGCTTTCTTT
>-|TRBV19|-|TRBJ2-2
CASSIRGGTGELFF
TGTGCCAGTAGTATCAGGGGTGGCACCGGGGAGCTGTTTTTT
>-|TRBV19|once|TRBJ1-5
CASSMRGARRRSQPQHF
TGTGCCAGTAGTATGAGGGGGGCCCGGAGGCGTAGTCAGCCCCAGCATTTT
>-|TRBV6-5|few|TRBJ2-5
CASSGGRETQYF
TGTGCCAGCAGTGGGGGGCGGGAGACCCAGTACTTC
>-|TRBV18|-|TRBJ1-2
CATGTGRFYGYTF
TGTGCCACTGGGACGGGTCGTTTCTATGGCTACACCTTC
>-|TRBV6-5|-|TRBJ1-1
CASSYREGTEAFF
TGTGCCAGCAGTTACCGGGAAGGCACTGAAGCTTTCTTT
>TRBD2|TRBV9|-|TRBJ2-1
CASSVEGLDYNEQFF
TGTGCCAGCAGCGTAGAGGGACTAGATTACAATGAGCAGTTCTTC
>-|TRBV19|-|TRBJ1-1
CASSSRVEAFF
TGTGCCAGTAGTAGCAGGGTGGAGGCTTTCTTT
>-|TRBV9|-|TRBJ2-1
CASSTGGSSYNEQFF
TGTGCCAGCAGCACCGGGGGTAGCTCCTACAATGAGCAGTTCTTC
>-|TRBV28|-|TRBJ2-5
CASSFSQTGQETQYF
TGTGCCAGCAGTTTTAGCCAAACAGGGCAAGAGACCCAGTACTTC
>TRBD2|TRBV27|-|TRBJ2-5
CASRHSGGYQETQYF
TGTGCCAGCAGGCATAGCGGGGGGTACCAAGAGACCCAGTACTTC
>TRBD2|TRBV25-1|-|TRBJ2-7
CASSEGTSGGDEQYF
TGTGCCAGCAGTGAAGGGACCTCCGGGGGGGACGAGCAGTACTTC
>-|TRBV6-5|-|TRBJ2-7
CASSEARYEQYF
TGTGCCAGCAGTGAAGCTCGCTACGAGCAGTACTTC
>-|TRBV11-3|once|TRBJ2-2
CASSSGHLTGELFF
TGTGCCAGCAGCTCCGGACACTTGACCGGGGAGCTGTTTTTT
>-|TRBV11-3|-|TRBJ2-3
CASSPTPRATSTDTQYF
TGTGCCAGCAGCCCTACCCCCAGGGCTACTAGCACAGATACGCAGTATTTT
>-|TRBV6-1|few|TRBJ2-7
CASRLDSLYEQYF
TGTGCCAGCAGACTAGACAGTCTCTACGAGCAGTACTTC
>-|TRBV6-5|once|TRBJ1-5
CASSPSANQPQHF
TGTGCCAGCAGTCCCTCCGCCAATCAGCCCCAGCATTTT
>TRBD1|TRBV5-1|-|TRBJ1-2
CASSLTGQGYGYTF
TGCGCCAGCAGCCTTACCGGACAGGGGTATGGCTACACCTTC
>-|TRBV7-2|-|TRBJ2-7
CASSLRVSAGRYEQYF
TGTGCCAGCAGCTTACGGGTTTCGGCGGGACGCTACGAGCAGTACTTC
>-|TRBV7-2|few|TRBJ1-3
CASSFSAGNTIYF
TGTGCCAGCAGCTTTTCGGCAGGAAACACCATATATTTT
>-|TRBV10-1|-|TRBJ2-7
CASSEGGGGYEQYF
TGCGCCAGCAGTGAGGGCGGAGGGGGCTACGAGCAGTACTTC
>-|TRBV7-3|-|TRBJ2-1
CASSLEGINEQFF
TGTGCCAGCAGCTTAGAGGGGATTAATGAGCAGTTCTTC
>-|TRBV5-5|-|TRBJ2-7
CASSLIQTEQYF
TGTGCCAGCAGCTTGATTCAGACTGAGCAGTACTTC
>-|TRBV2|-|TRBJ2-7
CASSEDSFYEQYF
TGTGCCAGCAGTGAGGACTCGTTCTACGAGCAGTACTTC
>TRBD2|TRBV5-5|-|TRBJ2-7
CASSSRGGPYEQYF
TGTGCCAGCAGCTCTCGGGGAGGGCCATACGAGCAGTACTTC
>-|TRBV10-3|-|TRBJ2-7
CAISEPWTVMYEQYF
TGTGCCATCAGTGAGCCATGGACTGTTATGTACGAGCAGTACTTC
>-|TRBV9|-|TRBJ1-3
CASSVRRPSGNTIYF
TGTGCCAGCAGCGTCCGTCGGCCCTCTGGAAACACCATATATTTT
>-|TRBV7-9|-|TRBJ2-1
CASTPWAAEQFF
TGTGCCAGCACCCCTTGGGCGGCTGAGCAGTTCTTC
>-|TRBV30|-|TRBJ1-3
CAWTVSSGNTIYF
TGTGCCTGGACGGTTTCCTCTGGAAACACCATATATTTT
>-|TRBV7-2|-|TRBJ1-1
CASSPDTEAFF
TGTGCCAGCAGCCCCGACACTGAAGCTTTCTTT
>TRBD1|TRBV9|many|TRBJ1-1
CASSRPPGQGKNTEAFF
TGTGCCAGCAGCCGGCCCCCGGGACAGGGGAAGAACACTGAAGCTTTCTTT
>-|TRBV4-3|-|TRBJ2-1
CASSRHRGEDEQFF
TGCGCCAGCAGCCGCCATCGCGGGGAAGATGAGCAGTTCTTC
>TRBD1|TRBV28|-|TRBJ2-5
CASSLPGGEETQYF
TGTGCCAGCAGTTTACCAGGGGGCGAAGAGACCCAGTACTTC
>TRBD2|TRBV5-1|-|TRBJ2-5
CASSSGTSGILGETQYF
TGCGCCAGCAGCTCCGGGACTAGCGGGATATTGGGAGAGACCCAGTACTTC
>-|TRBV13|few|TRBJ2-7
CASSLLRGYEQYF
TGTGCCAGCAGCTTACTAAGGGGCTACGAGCAGTACTTC
>TRBD1|TRBV10-3|medium-sized|TRBJ2-7
CAIRETGLSYEQYF
TGTGCCATCAGGGAGACAGGGCTGTCCTACGAGCAGTACTTC
>TRBD2|TRBV18|-|TRBJ2-3
CASSPSVPSGRGADTQYF
TGTGCCAGCTCACCCAGCGTTCCTAGCGGGAGAGGGGCAGATACGCAGTATTTT
>TRBD2|TRBV5-1|-|TRBJ2-3
CASSLGVLAGGADTQYF
TGCGCCAGCAGCTTGGGGGTCTTAGCGGGAGGCGCAGATACGCAGTATTTT
>-|TRBV7-9|-|TRBJ1-2
CASSRPGPSNYGYTF
TGTGCCAGCAGCCGTCCGGGACCTTCTAACTATGGCTACACCTTC
>TRBD1|TRBV2|-|TRBJ2-2
CASRDDRAGELFF
TGTGCCAGCAGGGACGACAGGGCCGGGGAGCTGTTTTTT
>-|TRBV7-9|-|TRBJ1-4
CASSLGQTANEKLFF
TGTGCCAGCAGCTTAGGCCAGACCGCCAATGAAAAACTGTTTTTT
>-|TRBV11-2|once|TRBJ1-1
CASSLVPGTHTEAFF
TGTGCCAGCAGCTTAGTCCCGGGAACCCACACTGAAGCTTTCTTT
>-|TRBV12-5|-|TRBJ1-4
CASGPGDGVMGKLFF
TGTGCTAGTGGTCCGGGAGACGGGGTGATGGGGAAACTGTTTTTT